Below, 32 T cell receptor beta chains from the same sample are listed, as sequenced in a study of T cell responses to AZD1222 COVID-19 vaccine. Assay: immunoSEQ multiplex PCR; the TCRdb copy retains only in-frame clones and omits some. The data show about 120,000 clones, 80% to 90% seen once. The sequenced sample was peripheral blood, obtained on day 0 of AZD1222 vaccination. The receptors come from an adult in good health.

This clone has only a few counts. The chain uses TRBV3-1 (or the pseudogene TRBV3-2) and TRBJ2-2, with 11 bases fitting TRBD2. Trimming removed 0 bases from V and 8 bases from J; junction bases left unmatched: 5. This CDR3 has 16 residues. Per the germline V gene, CDR1 is LGHDT and CDR2 is YNNKEL (reference sequence). This CDR3 reads CASSQDGPSGRGELFF. In DNA, the CDR3 is TGTGCCAGCAGCCAAGATGGGCCTAGCGGGAGGGGGGAGCTGTTTTTT.

This rearrangement joins TRBV15 to TRBJ2-3; 8 bases match TRBD1. CDR3 length: 15 residues. Germline-derived CDR1 and CDR2 are LNHNV and YYDKDF (reference sequence). The trim removed 8 bases at V and 2 bases at J, leaving 9 bases unmatched. CDR3 bases: TGTGCCACCGTTCAGGACAGGGCCACCACAGATACGCAGTATTTT. Translating it yields CATVQDRATTDTQYF.

The V gene is TRBV19, the J gene TRBJ2-7; 10 bases map to TRBD2. CDR3 length: 14 residues. CDR1 and CDR2 (germline): LNHDA, SQIVND (reference sequence). V was pared by 10 bases and J by 0 bases, with 6 bases of the junction left unmatched. The CDR3 sequence is CATARTSGSYEQYF. The CDR3 DNA sequence: TGTGCCACCGCCCGGACTAGCGGCTCCTACGAGCAGTACTTC. Drawing the rest from reference TRBV19 and TRBJ2-7, the complete variable domain is DGGITQSPKYLFRKEGQNVTLSCEQNLNHDAMYWYRQDPGQGLRLIYYSQIVNDFQKGDIAEGYSVSREKKESFPLTVTSAQKNPTAFYLCATARTSGSYEQYFGPGTRLTVT.

The J gene is TRBJ2-1, the V gene TRBV7-9, with 13 positions matching TRBD2. V gave up 4 bases and J gave up 8 bases; unmatched junction bases: 14. This CDR3 is built from 18 residues. Germline CDR1 and CDR2: SEHNR and FQNEAQ (reference sequence). The CDR3 is CASSSRTSGSRVSDEQFF. CDR3 in DNA: TGTGCCAGCAGCTCAAGGACTAGCGGGAGCCGCGTCAGCGATGAGCAGTTCTTC.

The chain joins TRBV28 to TRBJ1-6; D unclear. CDR3 size: 15 residues. Trimming took 6 bases from V and 7 from J, leaving 16 bases between them. Per germline, CDR1 MDHEN and CDR2 SYDVKM. The CDR3 sequence: CASSPVSPENSPLHF. The CDR3 DNA follows: TGTGCCAGCAGCCCCGTCTCCCCAGAAAATTCACCCCTCCACTTT.

This chain uses TRBV2 with TRBJ2-7; 11 nucleotides align to TRBD2. J was trimmed by 4 bases and V by 8 bases; bases with no gene match: 10. CDR3 size: 15 residues. The germline CDR1 and CDR2 sequences are SNHLY and FYNNEI. The CDR3 region is CASGTSGSPLYEQYF. CDR3 nucleotide sequence: TGTGCCAGCGGGACTAGCGGTTCCCCTCTTTACGAGCAGTACTTC.

This sequence joins TRBV24-1 and TRBJ1-1; D is uncertain. CDR3 length: 13 amino acids. The germline gives CDR1 KGHDR, CDR2 SFDVKD. V lost 5 bases and J 8 bases, leaving 14 bases between the germline ends. CDR3 sequence: CATSGGFETEAFF. The CDR3 DNA reads TGTGCCACCAGTGGGGGTTTTGAGACCGAAGCTTTCTTT.

The chain employs TRBV3-1 (or the pseudogene TRBV3-2) and TRBJ1-1; D unresolved. CDR1 is LGHDT and CDR2 is YNNKEL in the germline V gene (reference sequence). The V and J ends lost 4 bases and 0 bases respectively, with 15 bases between them. This CDR3 is 16 amino acids long. CDR3: CASSRKPGFMNTEAFF. In nucleotides, the CDR3 is TGTGCCAGCAGCCGCAAACCGGGATTCATGAACACTGAAGCTTTCTTT.

The chain employs TRBV5-4 and TRBJ1-2; 7 bases agree with TRBD1. The germline V gene has CDR1 SGHNT and CDR2 YYREEE (reference sequence). CDR3 length: 15 amino acids. V shed 4 bases and J 3 bases; nucleotides not matched to a gene: 9. The CDR3 here is CASSRDRVPHYGYTF. The DNA for the CDR3 is TGTGCCAGCAGCCGAGACAGGGTCCCTCACTATGGCTACACCTTC.

The chain combines TRBV12-2 with TRBJ1-6; the table's D call of TRBD1 was not tested on the DNA. TRBV12-2 is assigned pseudogene status. The length of the CDR3 is 14 residues. Here the CDR3 reads CASRLGHHNSPLHF. Here the CDR3 DNA reads TGTGCAAGTCGCTTGGGACACCATAATTCACCCCTCCACTTT.

Only one count was recorded for this clone. The chain links TRBV19 to TRBJ2-1, with 7 bases aligning to TRBD2. This CDR3 spans 14 amino acids. V was clipped by 5 bases and J by 6 bases; unmatched bases: 7. Germline V gene sequence: CDR1 LNHDA, CDR2 SQIVND (reference sequence). As DNA, the CDR3 is TGTGCCAGTAGTCCCCCCGGGGGGAGCAATGAGCAGTTCTTC. Its translation is CASSPPGGSNEQFF. The variable domain in full, with the rest retrieved from reference TRBV19 and TRBJ2-1, is DGGITQSPKYLFRKEGQNVTLSCEQNLNHDAMYWYRQDPGQGLRLIYYSQIVNDFQKGDIAEGYSVSREKKESFPLTVTSAQKNPTAFYLCASSPPGGSNEQFFGPGTRLTVL.

In this sample, this clone turned up a few times. This chain joins TRBV10-1 and TRBJ1-3; D possibly corresponds to TRBD1 (5 bases). The CDR3 length is 16 residues. Germline lookup yields CDR1 WNHNN and CDR2 SYGVQD (reference sequence). V lost 3 bases and J 4 bases, leaving 16 bases between the germline ends. The CDR3 loop is CASSDPTAGLGNTIYF. DNA of the CDR3: TGCGCCAGCAGTGACCCGACAGCGGGGCTCGGAAACACCATATATTTT.

The chain combines TRBV6-1 with TRBJ1-6; D uncertain. This CDR3 comprises 15 residues. V lost 2 bases, J lost 7 bases, and 12 bases lay in between. The germline CDR1 and CDR2 sequences are MNHNS and SASEGT. CDR3 sequence (DNA): TGTGCCAGCAGTGAACGGTGGCCGGACAATTCACCCCTCCACTTT. Residues: CASSERWPDNSPLHF.

The V and J genes are TRBV19 and TRBJ2-6; 8 nucleotides agree with TRBD1. CDR1 is LNHDA, CDR2 SQIVND, per germline (reference sequence). V gave up 2 bases and J gave up 2 bases; unmatched junction bases: 5. This CDR3 is 17 amino acids long. The CDR3 nucleotides are TGTGCCAGTAGTATAACGACAGGGGAGGCTGGGGCCAACGTCCTGACTTTC. It codes for CASSITTGEAGANVLTF.

The V and J genes are TRBV19 and TRBJ2-2; 8 bases match TRBD1. The CDR3 contains 15 residues. Per the germline V gene, CDR1 is LNHDA and CDR2 is SQIVND (reference sequence). Trimming removed 3 bases from V and 4 bases from J; junction bases left unmatched: 4. CDR3 region: CASSIVQGGTGELFF. CDR3 in DNA: TGTGCCAGTAGTATTGTACAGGGGGGCACCGGGGAGCTGTTTTTT.

The chain links TRBV2 to TRBJ2-1, with D perhaps TRBD2 (6 bases). V dropped 4 bases and J dropped 5 bases, with 12 bases sitting between them. Germline CDR1 and CDR2: SNHLY and FYNNEI. This CDR3 has 14 amino acids. The CDR3 reads CASSGRRGDNEQFF. CDR3 DNA sequence: TGTGCCAGCAGTGGGCGGCGGGGCGACAATGAGCAGTTCTTC.

This chain uses TRBV5-1 with TRBJ1-1, with 7 bases aligning to TRBD1. Germline assignment: CDR1 SGHRS and CDR2 YFSETQ. The CDR3 runs 14 residues. The J segment lost 3 bases and the V segment lost 4 bases, leaving 6 bases of the junction unmatched. The CDR3 protein is CASSAGGGDTEAFF. CDR3 DNA sequence: TGCGCCAGCAGCGCCGGAGGGGGCGACACTGAAGCTTTCTTT.

The chain employs TRBV3-1 (or the pseudogene TRBV3-2) and TRBJ1-3; D possibly corresponds to TRBD1 (6 bases). Deletions cut 6 bases from V and 4 bases from J, with 10 bases between. Germline loops: CDR1 LGHDT, CDR2 YNNKEL (reference sequence). The CDR3 extends over 13 amino acids. The CDR3 DNA follows: TGTGCCAGCAGTCTCCAGGGGGGAAACACCATATATTTT. This gives the protein CASSLQGGNTIYF.

The genes are TRBV4-1 and TRBJ2-1, with 8 nucleotides matching TRBD2. The trim removed 0 bases at V and 9 bases at J, leaving 10 bases unmatched. The CDR3 loop spans 16 amino acids. CDR1 MGHRA and CDR2 YSYEKL come from the germline V gene. The CDR3 nucleotides are TGCGCCAGCAGCCAAGATCGGGTGACTAGCGCAATTGAGCAGTTCTTC. It translates to CASSQDRVTSAIEQFF.

V is TRBV7-6 and J is TRBJ2-5; 16 nucleotides match TRBD2. The germline V gene has CDR1 SGHVS and CDR2 FNYEAQ. The junction had 7 bases not matched to a gene; V was cut back by 5 bases and J by 4 bases. The CDR3 has 17 amino acids. CDR3: CASSTGLAGGPGETQYF. CDR3 bases: TGTGCCAGCAGCACGGGACTAGCGGGAGGGCCAGGAGAGACCCAGTACTTC.

V usage is TRBV27 and J usage is TRBJ2-7; TRBD1 matches at 10 bases. V lost 6 bases, J lost 4 bases, and 12 bases stayed unmatched. In germline, CDR1 is MNHEY, CDR2 SMNVEV (reference sequence). CDR3 length: 16 amino acids. The CDR3 is CASRVSGDRGMYEQYF. The DNA of the CDR3 is TGTGCCAGCAGGGTATCCGGGGACAGGGGCATGTACGAGCAGTACTTC.

The CDR3 region is CASSFPGAQNTEAFF. In DNA form, the CDR3 reads TGTGCCAGCAGCTTTCCCGGGGCACAGAACACTGAAGCTTTCTTT. The chain combines TRBV7-9 with TRBJ1-1; a possible D gene is TRBD1 (5 bases). Germline CDR1 is SEHNR and CDR2 is FQNEAQ (reference sequence). This CDR3 contains 15 residues. Trimming pared 3 bases from V and 1 base from J, leaving 12 bases between. The full variable domain, with the rest looked up from reference TRBV7-9 and TRBJ1-1, is DTGVSQNPRHKITKRGQNVTFRCDPISEHNRLYWYRQTLGQGPEFLTYFQNEAQLEKSRLLSDRFSAERPKGSFSTLEIQRTEQGDSAMYLCASSFPGAQNTEAFFGQGTRLTVV.

This chain joins TRBV29-1 and TRBJ2-5, with 7 bases aligning to TRBD1. The CDR3 length is 11 residues. CDR1 is SQVTM, CDR2 ANQGSEA, per germline. J was trimmed by 5 bases and V by 8 bases; bases with no gene match: 5. As DNA, the CDR3 is TGCAGCTGCCGCAGGGGGGAGACCCAGTACTTC. Translation gives CSCRRGETQYF.

The rearrangement links TRBV28 to TRBJ1-1; D is unclear. Trimming left V 6 bases short and J 3 bases short, with 14 bases between. Germline assignment: CDR1 MDHEN and CDR2 SYDVKM. This CDR3 contains 14 residues. The CDR3 sequence is CASRVIGRHTEAFF. As DNA, the CDR3 is TGTGCCAGCAGGGTTATCGGGAGGCACACTGAAGCTTTCTTT.

The chain employs TRBV28 and TRBJ1-1; TRBD1 aligns across 7 bases. CDR3 length: 14 amino acids. CDR1 MDHEN and CDR2 SYDVKM come from the germline V gene. The trim removed 6 bases at V and 4 bases at J, leaving 8 bases unmatched. CDR3 coding DNA: TGTGCCAGCAGGGATACAGGGGTTGGCACTGAAGCTTTCTTT. Its protein is CASRDTGVGTEAFF. The variable domain in full, with the rest retrieved from reference TRBV28 and TRBJ1-1, is DVKVTQSSRYLVKRTGEKVFLECVQDMDHENMFWYRQDPGLGLRLIYFSYDVKMKEKGDIPEGYSVSREKKERFSLILESASTNQTSMYLCASRDTGVGTEAFFGQGTRLTVV.

The chain uses TRBV5-1 and TRBJ1-5, with D possibly matching TRBD1 (5 bases). This CDR3 is 14 amino acids long. Trimming took 4 bases from V and 2 from J, leaving 10 bases between them. The V gene's germline CDR1 is SGHRS and CDR2 YFSETQ. CDR3 nucleotide sequence: TGCGCCAGCAGCCCGGGACGAGGCAATCAGCCCCAGCATTTT. This encodes CASSPGRGNQPQHF.

This clone was counted between two and nine times. The rearrangement links TRBV5-1 to TRBJ1-4; D is unresolved. The length of the CDR3 is 15 residues. The germline gives CDR1 SGHRS, CDR2 YFSETQ. V was shortened by 0 bases and J by 7 bases, with 13 bases between the two germline ends. The CDR3 sequence is CASSLVGSTGEKLFF. The CDR3 bases are TGCGCCAGCAGCTTGGTAGGGTCGACGGGTGAAAAACTGTTTTTT.

V gene TRBV27 combines with J gene TRBJ1-6; TRBD1 matches 8 bases. The J segment lost 7 bases and the V segment lost 7 bases, leaving 6 bases of the junction unmatched. Germline CDR1 reads MNHEY; CDR2 reads SMNVEV (reference sequence). This CDR3 contains 14 residues. The CDR3 here is CASKGQAKNSPLHF. In DNA, the CDR3 is TGTGCCAGCAAGGGACAGGCGAAAAATTCACCCCTCCACTTT.

This clone showed up just a few times. The chain links TRBV5-6 to TRBJ1-5; no clear D. Per the germline V gene, CDR1 is SGHDT and CDR2 is YYEEEE. V was pared by 1 base and J by 7 bases, with 15 bases between. The CDR3 is made up of 15 amino acids. CDR3 DNA sequence: TGTGCCAGCAGCTTGCTAGGCGGGTCGGAACAGCCCCAGCATTTT. Its translation: CASSLLGGSEQPQHF.

The table lists this clone with a few counts. The chain recombines TRBV5-5 with TRBJ2-7, with D possibly being TRBD1 (6 bases). Germline-derived CDR1 and CDR2 are SGHKS and YYEKEE (reference sequence). V was clipped by 3 bases and J by 6 bases, with 13 bases between them. This CDR3 comprises 13 residues. This chain's CDR3 is CASSSPRGGEQYF. CDR3 nucleotides: TGTGCCAGCAGCTCCCCCAGGGGTGGCGAGCAGTACTTC.

This sequence joins TRBV10-2 and TRBJ1-4; 7 nucleotides match TRBD1. V dropped 0 bases and J dropped 6; count of bases not matched to a gene: 10. The germline CDR1 and CDR2 sequences are WSHSY and SAAADI. This CDR3 is built from 17 residues. The CDR3 spells CASSESFIGTADEKLFF. CDR3 in DNA: TGCGCCAGCAGTGAGTCCTTTATTGGGACAGCGGATGAAAAACTGTTTTTT.

V and J are TRBV9 and TRBJ2-2, with 7 nucleotides matching TRBD2. The J segment lost 4 bases and the V segment lost 3 bases, leaving 12 bases of the junction unmatched. Germline V gene data show CDR1 as SGDLS and CDR2 as YYNGEE. This CDR3 has 17 amino acids. CDR3 loop: CASSGRASRERTGELFF. For the CDR3, the DNA is TGTGCCAGCAGCGGCAGGGCGTCGCGGGAGCGCACCGGGGAGCTGTTTTTT.